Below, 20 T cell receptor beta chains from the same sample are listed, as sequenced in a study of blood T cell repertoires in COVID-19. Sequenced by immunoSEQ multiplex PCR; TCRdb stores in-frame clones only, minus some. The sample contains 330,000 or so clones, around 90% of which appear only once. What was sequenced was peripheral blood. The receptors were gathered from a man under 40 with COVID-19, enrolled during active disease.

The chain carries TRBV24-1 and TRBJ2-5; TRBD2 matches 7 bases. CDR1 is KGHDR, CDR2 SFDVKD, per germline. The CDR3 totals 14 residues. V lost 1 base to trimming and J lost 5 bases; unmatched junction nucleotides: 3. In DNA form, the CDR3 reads TGTGCCACCAGTGATTTTGCGGGGGTCGAGACCCAGTACTTC. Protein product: CATSDFAGVETQYF.

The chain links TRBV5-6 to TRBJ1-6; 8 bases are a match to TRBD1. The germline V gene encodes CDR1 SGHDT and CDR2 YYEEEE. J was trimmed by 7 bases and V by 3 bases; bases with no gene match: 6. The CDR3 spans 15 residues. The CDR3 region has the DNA TGTGCCAGCAGCTCTTTGGACAGGGACAATTCACCCCTCCACTTT. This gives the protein CASSSLDRDNSPLHF. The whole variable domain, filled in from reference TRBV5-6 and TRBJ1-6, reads DAGVTQSPTHLIKTRGQQVTLRCSPKSGHDTVSWYQQALGQGPQFIFQYYEEEERQRGNFPDRFSGHQFPNYSSELNVNALLLGDSALYLCASSSLDRDNSPLHFGNGTRLTVT.

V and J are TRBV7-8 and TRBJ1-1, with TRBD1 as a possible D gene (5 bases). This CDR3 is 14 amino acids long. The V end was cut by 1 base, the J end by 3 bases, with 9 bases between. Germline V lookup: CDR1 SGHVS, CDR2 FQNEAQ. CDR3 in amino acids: CASSLDRSHTEAFF. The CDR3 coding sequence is TGTGCCAGCAGCTTAGACAGGAGCCACACTGAAGCTTTCTTT. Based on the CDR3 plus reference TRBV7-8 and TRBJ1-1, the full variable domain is GAGVSQSPRYKVAKRGQDVALRCDPISGHVSLFWYQQALGQGPEFLTYFQNEAQLDKSGLPSDRFFAERPEGSVSTLKIQRTQQEDSAVYLCASSLDRSHTEAFFGQGTRLTVV.

The CDR3, as DNA: TGTGCCAGCAGCTTTTTGCAGGGTGTAGTCACTGAAGCTTTCTTT. It yields the protein CASSFLQGVVTEAFF. This sequence joins TRBV13 and TRBJ1-1; D perhaps matches TRBD1 (5 bases). V lost 3 bases to trimming and J lost 4 bases, with 15 bases between them. The CDR3 extends over 15 amino acids. Germline V CDR1 and CDR2: PRHDT, FYEKMQ (reference sequence).

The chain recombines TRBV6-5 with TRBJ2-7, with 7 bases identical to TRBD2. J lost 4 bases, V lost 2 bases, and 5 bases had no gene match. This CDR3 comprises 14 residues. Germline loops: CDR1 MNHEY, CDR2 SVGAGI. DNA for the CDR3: TGTGCCAGCAGTTACCTTGCGGGAGCGTACGAGCAGTACTTC. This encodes CASSYLAGAYEQYF.

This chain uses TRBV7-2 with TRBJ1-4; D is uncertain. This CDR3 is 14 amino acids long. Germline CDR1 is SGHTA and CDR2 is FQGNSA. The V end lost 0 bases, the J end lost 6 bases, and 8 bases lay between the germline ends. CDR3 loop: CASSLAVSDEKLFF. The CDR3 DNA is TGTGCCAGCAGCTTAGCGGTATCGGATGAAAAACTGTTTTTT. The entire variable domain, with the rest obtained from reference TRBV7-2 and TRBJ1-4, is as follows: GAGVSQSPSNKVTEKGKDVELRCDPISGHTALYWYRQSLGQGLEFLIYFQGNSAPDKSGLPSDRFSAERTGGSVSTLTIQRTQQEDSAVYLCASSLAVSDEKLFFGSGTQLSVL.

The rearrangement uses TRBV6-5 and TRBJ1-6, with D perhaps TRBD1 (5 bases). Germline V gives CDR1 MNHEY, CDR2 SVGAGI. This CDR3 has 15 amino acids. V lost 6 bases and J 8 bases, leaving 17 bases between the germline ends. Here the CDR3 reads CASSRSGGGDSPLHF. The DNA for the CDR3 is TGTGCCAGCAGCCGCAGTGGGGGAGGTGATTCACCCCTCCACTTT.

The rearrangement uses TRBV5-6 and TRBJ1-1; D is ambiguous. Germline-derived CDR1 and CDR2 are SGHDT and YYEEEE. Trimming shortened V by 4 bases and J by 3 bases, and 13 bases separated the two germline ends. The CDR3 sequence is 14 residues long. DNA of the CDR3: TGTGCCAGCAGCCGATGGGGAGTCGACACTGAAGCTTTCTTT. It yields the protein CASSRWGVDTEAFF.

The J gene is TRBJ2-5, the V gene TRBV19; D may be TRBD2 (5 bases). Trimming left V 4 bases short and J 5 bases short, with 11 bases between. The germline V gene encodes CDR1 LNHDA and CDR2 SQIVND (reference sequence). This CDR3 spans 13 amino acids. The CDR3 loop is CASSTLRGETQYF. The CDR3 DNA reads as TGTGCCAGTAGTACCCTCAGAGGGGAGACCCAGTACTTC.

In nucleotides, the CDR3 is TGTGCCAGCAGCTTAGGAGCCGCGGGAGCAGGAGATACGCAGTATTTT. Translation gives CASSLGAAGAGDTQYF. This sequence joins TRBV11-3 and TRBJ2-3; 7 bases match TRBD2. Germline CDR1 and CDR2: SGHNT and YENEEA. The CDR3 is made up of 16 amino acids. Unmatched junction bases numbered 9, after V lost 1 base and J lost 5 bases. Looking up the rest from reference TRBV11-3 and TRBJ2-3 gives the full variable domain: EAGVVQSPRYKIIEKKQPVAFWCNPISGHNTLYWYLQNLGQGPELLIRYENEEAVDDSQLPKDRFSAERLKGVDSTLKIQPAELGDSAVYLCASSLGAAGAGDTQYFGPGTRLTVL.

The DNA for the CDR3 is TGTGCCAGCAGTTTAGTGACAGGGAAGAACACTGAAGCTTTCTTT. Protein product: CASSLVTGKNTEAFF. This chain links TRBV28 with TRBJ1-1; TRBD1 agrees at 7 bases. This CDR3 spans 15 amino acids. V shed 2 bases, J shed 1 base, and the junction held 4 bases outside the gene matches. Germline V lookup: CDR1 MDHEN, CDR2 SYDVKM.

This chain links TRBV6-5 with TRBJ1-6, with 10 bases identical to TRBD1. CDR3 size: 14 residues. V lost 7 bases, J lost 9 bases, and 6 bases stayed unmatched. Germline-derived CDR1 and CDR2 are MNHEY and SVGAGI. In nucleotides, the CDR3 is TGTGCCAGCACCTTGGGACAGGGGAGTTCACCCCTCCACTTT. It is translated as CASTLGQGSSPLHF.

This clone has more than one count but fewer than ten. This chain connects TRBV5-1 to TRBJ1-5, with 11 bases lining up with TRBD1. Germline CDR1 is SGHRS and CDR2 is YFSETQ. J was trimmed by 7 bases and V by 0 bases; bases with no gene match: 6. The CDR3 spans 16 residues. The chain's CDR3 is CASSLEGQGGAQPQHF. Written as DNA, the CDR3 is TGCGCCAGCAGCTTGGAGGGACAGGGGGGGGCCCAGCCCCAGCATTTT.

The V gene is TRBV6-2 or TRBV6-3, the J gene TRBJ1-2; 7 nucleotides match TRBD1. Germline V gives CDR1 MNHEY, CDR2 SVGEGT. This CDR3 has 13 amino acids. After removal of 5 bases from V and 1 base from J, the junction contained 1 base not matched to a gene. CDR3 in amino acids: CASSRQGNYGYTF. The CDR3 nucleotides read TGTGCCAGCAGTAGACAGGGTAACTATGGCTACACCTTC.

This CDR3 reads CASSFAGSFTEKLFF. The CDR3 DNA sequence: TGTGCCAGCAGCTTCGCCGGGTCCTTCACGGAAAAACTGTTTTTT. This chain links TRBV5-6 with TRBJ1-4, with D hard to call. The CDR3 consists of 15 residues. V was cut by 2 bases and J by 8 bases, with 16 bases left in between. Germline V gene sequence: CDR1 SGHDT, CDR2 YYEEEE. The full variable domain, with the rest looked up from reference TRBV5-6 and TRBJ1-4, is DAGVTQSPTHLIKTRGQQVTLRCSPKSGHDTVSWYQQALGQGPQFIFQYYEEEERQRGNFPDRFSGHQFPNYSSELNVNALLLGDSALYLCASSFAGSFTEKLFFGSGTQLSVL.

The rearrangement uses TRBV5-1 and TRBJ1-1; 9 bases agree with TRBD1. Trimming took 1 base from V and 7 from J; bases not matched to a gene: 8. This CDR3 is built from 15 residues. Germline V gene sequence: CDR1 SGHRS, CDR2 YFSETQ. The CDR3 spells CASSLLTGGRVEAFF. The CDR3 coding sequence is TGCGCCAGCAGCTTGTTGACAGGGGGAAGAGTTGAAGCTTTCTTT.

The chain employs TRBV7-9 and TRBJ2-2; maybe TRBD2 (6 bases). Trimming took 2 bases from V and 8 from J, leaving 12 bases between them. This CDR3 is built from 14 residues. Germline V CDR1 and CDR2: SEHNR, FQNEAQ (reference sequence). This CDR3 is CASSLLTGEGELFF. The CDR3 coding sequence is TGTGCCAGCAGCTTATTGACGGGGGAAGGGGAGCTGTTTTTT.

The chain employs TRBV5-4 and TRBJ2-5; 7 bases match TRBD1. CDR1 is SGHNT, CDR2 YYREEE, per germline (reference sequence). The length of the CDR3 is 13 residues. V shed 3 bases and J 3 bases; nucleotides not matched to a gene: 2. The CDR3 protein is CASSSGQEETQYF. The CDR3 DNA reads TGTGCCAGCAGCTCTGGACAGGAAGAGACCCAGTACTTC.

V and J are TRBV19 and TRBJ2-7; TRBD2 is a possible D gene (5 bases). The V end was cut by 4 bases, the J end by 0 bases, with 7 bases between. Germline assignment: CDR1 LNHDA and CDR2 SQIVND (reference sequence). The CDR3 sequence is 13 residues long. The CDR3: CASSREISYEQYF. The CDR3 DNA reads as TGTGCCAGTAGTAGGGAGATCTCCTACGAGCAGTACTTC.

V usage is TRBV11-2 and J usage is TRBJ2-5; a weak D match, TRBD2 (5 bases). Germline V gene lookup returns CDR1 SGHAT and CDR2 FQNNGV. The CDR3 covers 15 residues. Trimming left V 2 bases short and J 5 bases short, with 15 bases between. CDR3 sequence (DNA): TGTGCCAGCAGCTTATTGGGAGCTTTGAGGGAGACCCAGTACTTC. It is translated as CASSLLGALRETQYF. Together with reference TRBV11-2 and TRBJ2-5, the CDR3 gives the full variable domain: EAGVAQSPRYKIIEKRQSVAFWCNPISGHATLYWYQQILGQGPKLLIQFQNNGVVDDSQLPKDRFSAERLKGVDSTLKIQPAKLEDSAVYLCASSLLGALRETQYFGPGTRLLVL.